This T cell receptor (beta chain) was retrieved from a study of siplizumab effects on memory and regulatory T cells (dated by TCRdb to about 2019). In terms of the full investigation: The study examined how the anti-CD2 antibody siplizumab affects alloreactive T-cell subsets in allogeneic mixed lymphocyte reactions built from human PBMCs. Beyond this particular receptor, the publication reports: The cumulative frequency of alloreactive sequences traceable to unstimulated CD4+ memory T cells was significantly reduced by siplizumab. Unstimulated naive T cells appeared to be more diverse than memory T cells, and naive cells seemed to make a substantial contribution to the alloresponse. Of the alloreactive CD4+ clones that could be mapped, the Treg-derived share averaged about 67% with siplizumab compared with about 25% in control reactions. Because sequences at frequencies below about 10^-5 were poorly captured, only a minor fraction of alloreactive clones could be mapped back to unstimulated subsets. A naive or memory phenotype could not be assigned to roughly 75-97% of proliferating CD4+ or CD8+ clones. Whether proliferating Tregs from siplizumab cultures were suppressive was not functionally confirmed.

To prepare the library, the immunoSEQ multiplex PCR assay was applied. Roughly 10^5 TCR templates per sample were assayed on the deep sequencing platform. Genomic DNA extracted from sorted T cells was used for TCRbeta CDR3 sequencing. In the paper's pipeline: The R programming language was used for clonal analysis of TCRbeta CDR3 data. Alloreactive CD4+ and CD8+ clones were defined by comparing unstimulated samples with post-reaction CFSE-low samples. By matching sequences to the repertoires of sorted unstimulated Treg and non-Treg cells, each alloreactive CD4+ clone was assigned a regulatory or non-regulatory origin. TCRdb carries this immuneACCESS record with in-frame sequences only. Its versions omit some clonotypes, under half of them owing to an unresolved V gene in the studies checked, with the rest unexplained. The DNA gave D and trimming, while V, J and clone size come from that table. The sample data list 100,000 or so clones, and just under 95% of these were observed just once. Around 1.4% of the sample is in the top ten clones.

TCRbeta CDR3 sequencing was performed on sorted unstimulated T cells and on proliferating T cells recovered from mixed lymphocyte reactions. Fresh whole blood from about ten HLA-typed healthy donors served as the source for isolating PBMCs. Unstimulated CD4+ non-regulatory T cells were FACS-sorted to map the origin of alloreactive clones. Points on this clone: There is no known antigen for this receptor. No base qualities exist here, and no much larger clone lies one base off it.

CDR1 is given as MNHEY and CDR2 as SMNVEV, both from the germline V gene (reference sequence). The CDR3 runs 12 residues from the cysteine to the phenylalanine. Only the CDR3 DNA stays, 36 bases, in frame from base 1. Between the V and J ends, shortened by 8 bases and 9 bases respectively, the junction contains 16 bases. The V gene is TRBV27 and the J gene is TRBJ2-5; possibly the D gene is TRBD2, per 5 matching bases. This receptor was taken from a human donor in good health. The specimen sequenced was non-Treg CD4+ T cells sorted from blood. What the cell subset or site label conveys for this sample: FACS-sorted unstimulated CD4+ non-regulatory T cells. The nucleotide sequence reads as follows: TGTGCCAGCGGACTTAAGAGACTGGCCCAGTACTTC. It encodes CASGLKRLAQYF.